These 12 T cell receptor beta chains share one sample of origin, sequenced in a study of blood T cell repertoires in COVID-19. TCRdb's table, derived via immunoSEQ multiplex PCR, lists solely in-frame clones and lacks some. The data show 490,000 or so clones, with around 85% seen just once and approximately 8% held by the top ten. Source material: PBMCs or T cells enriched from blood (not recorded which). The receptor source for this set is a woman aged 60 to 75 who had recovered from COVID-19.

The chain carries TRBV2 and TRBJ2-1, with 7 nucleotides matching TRBD1. Germline loops: CDR1 SNHLY, CDR2 FYNNEI. The CDR3 has 15 amino acids. V was pared by 6 bases and J by 7 bases, with 12 bases of the junction left unmatched. The CDR3 DNA follows: TGTGCCAGCAGCGAGACAGGGCGAGCCTTTAATGAGCAGTTCTTC. The encoded protein is CASSETGRAFNEQFF.

The gene calls are TRBV2 and TRBJ2-2; D not resolved. This CDR3 comprises 13 residues. Trimming stripped 3 bases from V and 5 bases from J, with 7 bases between. Looked up from germline, CDR1 is SNHLY and CDR2 is FYNNEI. CDR3 in amino acids: CASSDRITGELFF. As DNA, the CDR3 is TGTGCCAGCAGTGATCGTATAACCGGGGAGCTGTTTTTT.

CDR3 protein: CASATQRNQPQHF. The CDR3 DNA reads as TGTGCCAGCGCGACACAGAGAAATCAGCCCCAGCATTTT. This chain joins TRBV6-5 and TRBJ1-5, with D unresolved. This CDR3 contains 13 residues. Germline V gene data show CDR1 as MNHEY and CDR2 as SVGAGI. V was shortened by 8 bases and J by 4 bases, with 12 bases between the two germline ends.

The chain combines TRBV20-1 with TRBJ2-5, with unresolved D. The germline V gene has CDR1 DFQATT and CDR2 SNEGSKA (reference sequence). The CDR3 contains 12 residues. Trimming cost V 3 bases and J 2 bases, with 7 bases left between them. The CDR3 DNA reads TGCAGTGCTAGTGCCCAGCAAGAGACCCAGTACTTC. This encodes CSASAQQETQYF.

This chain connects TRBV9 to TRBJ2-5; 11 bases map to TRBD2. The length of the CDR3 is 15 residues. CDR1 is SGDLS and CDR2 is YYNGEE in the germline V gene. The J segment lost 5 bases and the V segment lost 6 bases, leaving 9 bases of the junction unmatched. The CDR3 protein is CASTASGGYRETQYF. The CDR3 nucleotides are TGTGCCAGCACCGCTAGCGGGGGGTATCGGGAGACCCAGTACTTC.

This chain connects TRBV7-8 to TRBJ1-1; D possibly corresponds to TRBD1 (5 bases). The germline CDR1 and CDR2 sequences are SGHVS and FQNEAQ. This CDR3 spans 15 amino acids. Trimming left V 5 bases short and J 1 base short, with 14 bases between. The DNA for the CDR3 is TGTGCCAGCAGCCCCCGCCAGGGCTCGAACACTGAAGCTTTCTTT. Protein product: CASSPRQGSNTEAFF.

This clone was detected once. The genes are TRBV15 and TRBJ1-1; 9 nucleotides match TRBD1. This CDR3 contains 15 residues. Per germline, CDR1 LNHNV and CDR2 YYDKDF (reference sequence). Trimming removed 5 bases from V and 4 bases from J; junction bases left unmatched: 8. CDR3 region: CATSFAPDRGTEAFF. CDR3 in DNA: TGTGCCACCAGCTTCGCCCCGGACAGGGGCACTGAAGCTTTCTTT.

The chain recombines TRBV5-4 with TRBJ1-1; 7 bases agree with TRBD1. The CDR3 spans 17 residues. Germline CDR1 reads SGHNT; CDR2 reads YYREEE (reference sequence). J was trimmed by 2 bases and V by 5 bases; bases with no gene match: 15. The CDR3 loop reads CASSPGTAKGGNTEAFF. Written as DNA, the CDR3 is TGTGCCAGCAGTCCCGGGACAGCAAAAGGAGGAAACACTGAAGCTTTCTTT.

This clone was observed once. The chain carries TRBV7-2 and TRBJ2-7; 8 positions agree with TRBD1. The CDR3 has 8 residues. The germline CDR1 and CDR2 sequences are SGHTA and FQGNSA. J was trimmed by 11 bases and V by 11 bases; bases with no gene match: 2. CDR3 coding DNA: TGTGCCTCGGACAGGGAGTACGTC. Its protein is CASDREYV.

The chain recombines TRBV7-9 with TRBJ1-3; 7 nucleotides line up with TRBD1. The CDR3 has 16 amino acids. Trimming at V came to 5 bases and at J to 0 bases, leaving 7 bases not matched to a gene. Germline V CDR1 and CDR2: SEHNR, FQNEAQ (reference sequence). CDR3 protein: CASSPVTGSSGNTIYF. CDR3 sequence (DNA): TGTGCCAGCAGCCCGGTGACAGGGAGCTCTGGAAACACCATATATTTT.

This chain links TRBV27 with TRBJ1-2; 7 bases are shared with TRBD1. The CDR3 is 13 amino acids. Losses at the gene ends were 8 bases for V and 4 bases for J; bases not matched to a gene: 7. Germline CDR1 reads MNHEY; CDR2 reads SMNVEV (reference sequence). CDR3 sequence (DNA): TGTGCCAGCGGCGAACAGGGGCGCTATGGCTACACCTTC. Residues: CASGEQGRYGYTF.

The rearrangement joins TRBV7-6 to TRBJ2-1; TRBD2 matches 15 bases. Trimming cost V 1 base and J 5 bases; bases outside gene matches: 3. Germline CDR1 is SGHVS and CDR2 is FNYEAQ. The CDR3 is made up of 17 amino acids. The CDR3 nucleotides read TGTGCCAGCAGCTTAGTTGGACTAGCGGGGGGGGACAATGAGCAGTTCTTC. Its translation: CASSLVGLAGGDNEQFF.